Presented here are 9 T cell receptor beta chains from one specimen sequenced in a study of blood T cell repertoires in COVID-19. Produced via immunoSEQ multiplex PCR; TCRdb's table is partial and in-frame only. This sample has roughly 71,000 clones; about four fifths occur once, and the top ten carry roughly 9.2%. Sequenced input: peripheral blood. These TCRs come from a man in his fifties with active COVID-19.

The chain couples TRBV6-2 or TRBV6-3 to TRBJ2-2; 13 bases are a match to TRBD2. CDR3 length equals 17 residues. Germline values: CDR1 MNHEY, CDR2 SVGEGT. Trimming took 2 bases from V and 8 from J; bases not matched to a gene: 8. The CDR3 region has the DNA TGTGCCAGCAGTTACCCACCGGGACTAGCGGGGCTGGGGGAGCTGTTTTTT. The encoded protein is CASSYPPGLAGLGELFF.

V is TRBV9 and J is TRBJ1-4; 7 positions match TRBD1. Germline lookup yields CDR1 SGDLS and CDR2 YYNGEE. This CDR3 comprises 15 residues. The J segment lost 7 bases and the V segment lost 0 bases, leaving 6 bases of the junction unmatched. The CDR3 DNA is TGTGCCAGCAGCGTAGGGATGACAGGGAGTGAAAAACTGTTTTTT. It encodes CASSVGMTGSEKLFF.

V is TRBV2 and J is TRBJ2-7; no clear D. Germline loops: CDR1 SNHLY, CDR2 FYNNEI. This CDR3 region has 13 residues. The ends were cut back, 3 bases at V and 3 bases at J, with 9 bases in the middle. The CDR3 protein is CASSDPNYYEQYF. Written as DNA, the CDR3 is TGTGCCAGCAGTGACCCAAACTACTACGAGCAGTACTTC.

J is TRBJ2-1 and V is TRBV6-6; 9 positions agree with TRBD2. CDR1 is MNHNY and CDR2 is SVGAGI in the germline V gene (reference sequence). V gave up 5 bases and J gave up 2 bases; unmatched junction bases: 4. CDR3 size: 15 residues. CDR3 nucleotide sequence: TGTGCCAGCAGTGATAGCGGGGGCACCTACAATGAGCAGTTCTTC. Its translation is CASSDSGGTYNEQFF.

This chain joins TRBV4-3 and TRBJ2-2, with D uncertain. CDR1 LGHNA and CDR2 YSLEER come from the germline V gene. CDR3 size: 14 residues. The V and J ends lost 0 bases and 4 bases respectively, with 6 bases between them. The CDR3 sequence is CASSQDWSTGELFF. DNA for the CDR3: TGCGCCAGCAGCCAAGATTGGAGCACCGGGGAGCTGTTTTTT.

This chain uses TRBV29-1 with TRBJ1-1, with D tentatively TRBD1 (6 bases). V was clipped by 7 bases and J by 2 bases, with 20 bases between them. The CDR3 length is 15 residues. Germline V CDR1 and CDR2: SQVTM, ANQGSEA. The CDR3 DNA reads TGCAGCGCCCGAGGGGGGGCGATGTTAAACACTGAAGCTTTCTTT. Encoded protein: CSARGGAMLNTEAFF. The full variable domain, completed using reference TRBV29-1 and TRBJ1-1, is SAVISQKPSRDICQRGTSLTIQCQVDSQVTMMFWYRQQPGQSLTLIATANQGSEATYESGFVIDKFPISRPNLTFSTLTVSNMSPEDSSIYLCSARGGAMLNTEAFFGQGTRLTVV.

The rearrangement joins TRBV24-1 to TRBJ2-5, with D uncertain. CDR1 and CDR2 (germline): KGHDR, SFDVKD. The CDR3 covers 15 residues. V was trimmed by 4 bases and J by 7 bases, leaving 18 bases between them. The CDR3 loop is CATSDGGSTAGTQYF. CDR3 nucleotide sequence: TGTGCCACCAGTGACGGTGGTTCCACGGCAGGGACCCAGTACTTC.

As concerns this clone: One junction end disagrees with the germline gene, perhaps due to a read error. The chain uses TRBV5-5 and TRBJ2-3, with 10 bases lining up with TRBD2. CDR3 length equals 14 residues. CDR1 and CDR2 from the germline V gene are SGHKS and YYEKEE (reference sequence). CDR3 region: CASRLVSGGMAQYF. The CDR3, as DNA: TGTGCCAGCAGGTTGGTTAGCGGGGGGATGGCGCAGTATTTT. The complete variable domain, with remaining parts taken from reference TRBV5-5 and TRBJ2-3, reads DAGVTQSPTHLIKTRGQQVTLRCSPISGHKSVSWYQQVLGQGPQFIFQYYEKEERGRGNFPDRFSARQFPNYSSELNVNALLLGDSALYLCASRLVSGGMAQYFGPGTRLTVL.

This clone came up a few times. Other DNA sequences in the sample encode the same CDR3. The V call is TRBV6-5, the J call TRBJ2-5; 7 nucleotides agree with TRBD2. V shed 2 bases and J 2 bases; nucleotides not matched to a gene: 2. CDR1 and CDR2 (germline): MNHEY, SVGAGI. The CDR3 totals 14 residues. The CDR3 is CASSYRTRQETQYF. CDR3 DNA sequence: TGTGCCAGCAGTTACCGGACTAGACAAGAGACCCAGTACTTC.